This is a list of T cell receptor delta chains from one sample in a study of Vδ1+ human thymocytes. TCRdb called clones from the multiplex PCR reads again using CATT. The data show some 55,000 delta-chain clones, approximately 16% seen once. The sequenced material came from Vdelta1+ gamma-delta thymocytes from the thymus. These receptors originate from a boy younger than two who had congenital heart surgery. Both conserved end residues are part of each CDR3. Fields, in order: V gene, CDR3 protein.

TRDV1 CALGAPERLRRGYTDKLIF
TRDV1 CALGEPPVRPVLRTGGYATTDKLIF
TRDV1 CALLARSRDYTDKLIF
TRDV1 CALGELWGVLGIRYTDKLIF
TRDV1 CALGDFSSFGGGYISTDKLIF
TRDV1 CALGDALPGGILTDKLIF
TRDV1 CALGGPRPRSLGAYTDKLIF
TRDV1 CALGERGRAGCDKLIF
TRDV1 CALGAKALELPTTDTDKLIF
TRDV1 CALGDPFTLLVLGDTGTDKLIF
TRDV1 CALGESGPPWGIMPVYTYKLIF
TRDV1 CALGEGHPAGGCLIF
TRDV1 CALGELRLGDTDKLIF
TRDV1 CALGELEPGGTDKLIF
TRDV1 CALGYLPTYQWGIRYTDKLIF
TRDV1 CALGDPTLPVLRGQNYYTDKLIF
TRDV1 CALGASYSTGSYTDKLIF
TRDV1 CALGELLWTGGSLHDKLIF
TRDV1 CALGGNTKDKLIF
TRDV1 CALRGVYTDKLIF
TRDV1 CALGALPRDTPYTDKLIF
TRDV1 CALGDPSTVTGGSGKLIF
TRDV1 CALGSWLPTGILTDKLIF
TRDV1 CALGELVRGAYTDKLIF
TRDV2 CACDTVCWGNDKLIF
TRDV1 CALGGTGNVLGDPYKLIF
TRDV1 CALGELLLGDLPYTDKLIF
TRDV1 CALGELFAFPNDPYWGILTAQLFF
TRDV1 CALGELYSYGDTGIIF